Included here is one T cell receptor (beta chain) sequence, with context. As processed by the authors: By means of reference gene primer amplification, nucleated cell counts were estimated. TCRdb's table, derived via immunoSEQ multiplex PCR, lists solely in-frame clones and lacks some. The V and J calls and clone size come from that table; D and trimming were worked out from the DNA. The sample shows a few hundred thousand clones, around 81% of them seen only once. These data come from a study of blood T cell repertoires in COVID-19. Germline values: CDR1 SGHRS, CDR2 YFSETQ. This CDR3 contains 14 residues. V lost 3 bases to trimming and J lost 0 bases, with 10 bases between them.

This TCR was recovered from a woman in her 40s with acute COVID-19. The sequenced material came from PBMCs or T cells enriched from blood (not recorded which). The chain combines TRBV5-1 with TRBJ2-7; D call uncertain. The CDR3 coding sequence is TGCGCCAGCAGCTCTCAGACGGGCTCCTACGAGCAGTACTTC. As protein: CASSSQTGSYEQYF.